This T cell receptor beta chain was identified during a study of shared clonotypes between healthy human individuals. Sequencing was performed with immunoSEQ multiplex PCR; in TCRdb, only in-frame clones are kept and a portion is missing. The table has roughly 2.2 million clones, 85% to 95% seen once. The CDR3 consists of 16 residues. Trimming cost V 5 bases and J 1 base; bases outside gene matches: 8. Germline CDR1 reads SGHVS; CDR2 reads FQNEAQ. The sequence was obtained from a man in his late teens or twenties in good health. Some clones in this sample may be carry-over from other donors' samples. Sequenced: naive CD4+ T cells from PBMCs. The subset denotes: CD45RA+ positively selected. V and J are TRBV7-8 and TRBJ1-5; 7 nucleotides align to TRBD1. The CDR3 nucleotides are TGTGCCAGCAGCCCCCGACAGGGAACGAGCAATCAGCCCCAGCATTTT. Amino acid sequence: CASSPRQGTSNQPQHF.